Below, one T cell receptor beta chain is given with its context. Its antigen is currently unknown. The data are from a study of vaccination and CD4 T cells after COVID-19. Sample treatment: approximately nine-day PBMC culture with coronavirus spike peptide pools or control peptides (ViraFEST assay). Oncomine TCR Beta short-read sequencing was applied to DNA from cultured CD4+ T cells. From the PCR reads, TCRdb called clonotypes with MiXCR, one entry per CDR3 protein. In the table there are some 15,000 distinct CDR3 sequences, 73% of which are singletons. Germline V gives CDR1 MNHEY, CDR2 SVGAGI. There are 15 residues in the CDR3. V was cut by 2 bases and J by 2 bases, with 9 bases left in between.

Material: CD4+ T cells from blood, cultured in vitro. The TCR sequence derives from a human donor who had recovered from COVID-19. The chain links TRBV6-5 to TRBJ2-2; possible D gene TRBD2, 6 bases. CDR3 protein: CASSYGRPNTGELFF. The CDR3 coding sequence is TGTGCCAGCAGTTACGGGAGGCCAAACACCGGGGAGCTGTTTTTT.